The text below deals with one T cell receptor beta chain. The antigen is undetermined. V shed 6 bases and J shed 2 bases, with 7 bases lying between them. The germline CDR1 and CDR2 sequences are DFQATT and SNEGSKA (reference sequence). The CDR3 sequence is 11 residues long. Amplification used 60 Vbeta primers and 13 Jbeta primers. The protocol was immunoSEQ multiplex PCR, while the TCRdb copy is restricted to in-frame clones and leaves out a portion. The data hold some 120,000 clones, with 55% to 70% observed a single time. The data were obtained in a study of cytomegalovirus exposure and HLA in healthy donors. Study-level information: From donors who were HLA-typed, an early data release held 80 million to 85 million unique TCRs. General observations from the study: The study carried out a later analysis of TCR beta sequences. It associated some 18,000 of them with specific HLA alleles at a false discovery rate of 0.05. Listed as cytomegalovirus-associated were 170 or so TCR beta chains.

The chain carries TRBV20-1 and TRBJ1-2; D is perhaps TRBD1 (6 bases). This sequence originates from a woman aged 30 to 39 in good health and CMV-seronegative. The sample consisted of PBMCs. CDR3 protein: CSATGNYGYTF. The CDR3 coding sequence is TGCAGTGCCACAGGGAACTATGGCTACACCTTC.